This T cell receptor beta chain was sequenced in a study of T cell responses to AZD1222 COVID-19 vaccine (dated by TCRdb to the early 2020s). As for the study more broadly: AZD1222 recipients whose second dose came at about 4 weeks and those whose second dose came at about 12 weeks were combined into one group, since spike-specific TCR depth and breadth did not differ between the two schedules. Trial participants were enrolled by age into subgroups of 18-55, 56-69 and 70-plus years, and around 140, 26 and 57 TCR-sequenced participants, respectively, were included in these subgroups. A total of approximately 230 trial participants underwent TCR sequencing, of whom some 210 received two doses of AZD1222 and some 25 received two doses of the MenACWY control vaccine.

Summary of the overall study and its limitations: In the small 56-69-year group, the increase in depth fell short of significance, most likely because of low power. Conclusions about previously exposed vaccinees are limited, since just five or six AZD1222 recipients were seropositive for SARS-CoV-2 at baseline. CD4 TCRs associated with the vaccine covered the entire spike protein, and the dominant responses were in regions 160-218 and 743-854. Reportedly, almost half of the unique spike-specific TCRs recognized epitopes lying outside the regions that are mutated in the B.1.351 and B.1.1.7 variants. Because no samples from the day 14 peak response were available, repertoires could be characterized only after the peak T cell response. Participants were mostly white British, with more females than males. The authors suggested clonal diversity may have been underestimated. A significant rise in spike-specific TCR breadth and depth was observed after two AZD1222 doses relative to day 0 and relative to MenACWY recipients.

The meaning of the sample's time point label: baseline before first vaccination. Vaccinee samples were obtained from the UK trials COV001 and COV002, which included a single-blind randomized controlled phase 2/3 trial of AZD1222 (ChAdOx1 nCoV-19) in healthy adults. For TCRbeta chain sequencing, PBMC samples were collected from trial participants at day 0 and at day 28 after the second dose. CDR1 is given as SGHVS and CDR2 as FQNEAQ, both from the germline V gene. The CDR3 holds 15 amino acids from the cysteine to the phenylalanine. The sequence is cut down to CDR3 DNA, 45 bases in frame from base 1. The junction shows trimming of 5 bases on V and 3 bases on J, and the gene matches do not reach 6 bases of it. With regard to this clone: Its specific antigen is unknown. Base qualities were left out, and no much larger clone turns up one base away.

The CDR3 regions of human TCRbeta chains were analyzed by immunosequencing. As for the authors' bioinformatics: Repertoire TCRs were matched against a reference library of SARS-CoV-2-specific TCRs generated with the MIRA antigen-specificity platform. Breadth meant the fraction of unique TCRs that were SARS-CoV-2-associated, whereas depth meant the fraction of total T cells that were SARS-CoV-2-associated. Using the MIRA data, each spike-specific TCR was mapped to the spike region that the TCR reacts to and placed in a CD4 or CD8 class. Log10-transformed breadth and depth values were compared by one-way ANOVA with Sidak's multiple comparisons tests. Drawn from immuneACCESS, this table holds only the in-frame rearrangements with V and J called that TCRdb kept. Clones are partly lost; checked studies trace under half to an unresolved V gene and leave the rest unexplained. D and trimming were read from the DNA, whereas the V and J calls and clone size are those reported in that table. The sample table contains 95,000 to 150,000 clones; only one count was recorded for 75% to 90% of them. The top ten clonotypes cover 3.1% of the sample.

The rearrangement joined TRBV7-8 to TRBJ1-4, and TRBD1 aligns with 7 junction nucleotides. This specimen was peripheral blood, taken on day 0 of AZD1222 vaccination. The sequence was obtained from an adult in good health. The nucleotide sequence reads TGTGCCAGCAGCCAAGGGGGGACAGCTAATGAAAAACTGTTTTTT. This codes for CASSQGGTANEKLFF. This CDR3, with the reference TRBV7-8 and TRBJ1-4 proteins standing in past its ends, gives the full variable domain GAGVSQSPRYKVAKRGQDVALRCDPISGHVSLFWYQQALGQGPEFLTYFQNEAQLDKSGLPSDRFFAERPEGSVSTLKIQRTQQEDSAVYLCASSQGGTANEKLFFGSGTQLSVL.